Presented here are 20 T cell receptor beta chains from one specimen sequenced in a study of T cell responses to AZD1222 COVID-19 vaccine. The data were produced by immunoSEQ multiplex PCR, yet TCRdb's version contains in-frame clones alone and is incomplete. The sample carries some 140,000 clones, 86% recorded once. The sequencing used peripheral blood, collected on day 0 of MenACWY control vaccination. These receptor sequences come from an adult in good health.

The chain carries TRBV5-1 and TRBJ2-1; the match to TRBD2 covers 13 bases. From germline, CDR1 is SGHRS and CDR2 YFSETQ. Trimming at V came to 4 bases and at J to 8 bases, leaving 9 bases not matched to a gene. There are 16 residues in the CDR3. CDR3 sequence: CASSTGLAGSQDEQFF. For the CDR3, the DNA is TGCGCCAGCAGCACGGGACTAGCGGGAAGTCAGGATGAGCAGTTCTTC.

This rearrangement joins TRBV7-3 to TRBJ1-1; no firm D call. The CDR3 spans 13 residues. Per the germline V gene, CDR1 is SGHTA and CDR2 is FQGTGA. Trimming took 5 bases from V and 0 from J, leaving 7 bases between them. This CDR3 is CASSASLNTEAFF. CDR3 in DNA: TGTGCCAGCAGCGCTAGCCTGAACACTGAAGCTTTCTTT.

This clone showed up just a few times. V and J are TRBV18 and TRBJ1-1; D is ambiguous. Trimming took 2 bases from V and 0 from J, leaving 16 bases between them. CDR3 length equals 17 residues. Germline V gene lookup returns CDR1 KGHSH and CDR2 LQKENI. The CDR3 bases are TGTGCCAGCTCACCAAAGGGCAGGTTGCCAATGAACACTGAAGCTTTCTTT. This translates into CASSPKGRLPMNTEAFF.

This clone was observed a few times. The chain carries TRBV7-2 and TRBJ1-2; D unclear. This CDR3 has 17 residues. Per the germline V gene, CDR1 is SGHTA and CDR2 is FQGNSA. V lost 0 bases to trimming and J lost 0 bases, with 14 bases between them. CDR3 sequence (DNA): TGTGCCAGCAGCTTAGCGCTCCTGGGCAGGTCTAACTATGGCTACACCTTC. This translates into CASSLALLGRSNYGYTF.

The genes are TRBV5-1 and TRBJ1-2, with TRBD1 identical over 8 bases. The J segment lost 8 bases and the V segment lost 4 bases, leaving 7 bases of the junction unmatched. This CDR3 has 13 residues. Germline lookup yields CDR1 SGHRS and CDR2 YFSETQ. The CDR3 nucleotides read TGCGCCAGCAGCCCCGACGGACAGGGAGGCTACACCTTC. Protein: CASSPDGQGGYTF. Full variable domain (outside the CDR3, taken from reference TRBV5-1 and TRBJ1-2): KAGVTQTPRYLIKTRGQQVTLSCSPISGHRSVSWYQQTPGQGLQFLFEYFSETQRNKGNFPGRFSGRQFSNSRSEMNVSTLELGDSALYLCASSPDGQGGYTFGSGTRLTVV.

The chain uses TRBV5-1 and TRBJ2-3; D gene ambiguous. This CDR3 spans 15 amino acids. Germline V gives CDR1 SGHRS, CDR2 YFSETQ. V was shortened by 3 bases and J by 0 bases, with 11 bases between the two germline ends. For the CDR3, the DNA is TGCGCCAGCAGCTGGATCCTTCCTAGCACAGATACGCAGTATTTT. Translated: CASSWILPSTDTQYF.

This clone was found once. V and J are TRBV6-5 and TRBJ2-7; no clear D gene. The CDR3 spans 15 residues. Looked up from germline, CDR1 is MNHEY and CDR2 is SVGAGI. The germline V and J ends were trimmed by 10 bases and 2 bases, with 21 bases remaining between them. This chain's CDR3 is CATRSNPVNPYEQYV. The DNA for the CDR3 is TGTGCCACCAGAAGTAATCCGGTAAACCCCTACGAGCAGTACGTC.

V is TRBV6-4 and J is TRBJ1-4, with D perhaps TRBD1 (5 bases). The germline V gene has CDR1 MRHNA and CDR2 SNTAGT. The CDR3 is made up of 14 amino acids. V was trimmed by 5 bases and J by 7 bases, leaving 14 bases between them. Here the CDR3 DNA reads TGTGCCAGCAGTCCGGGGCGAGGGTTTGAAAAACTGTTTTTT. This gives the protein CASSPGRGFEKLFF.

Of note for this clone: The same CDR3 arises from other DNA sequences in this sample as well. The DNA of the CDR3 is TGTGCCAGCAGCCTGGGACTAGCGGGGGGAACAGATACGCAGTATTTT. It codes for CASSLGLAGGTDTQYF. This chain connects TRBV7-2 to TRBJ2-3; 15 nucleotides match TRBD2. The CDR3 spans 16 residues. Germline values: CDR1 SGHTA, CDR2 FQGNSA. V shed 5 bases, J shed 3 bases, and the junction held 3 bases outside the gene matches.

The chain uses TRBV19 and TRBJ1-1; 10 bases are a match to TRBD1. This CDR3 is built from 17 residues. Unmatched junction bases numbered 15, after V lost 6 bases and J lost 5 bases. Germline CDR1 reads LNHDA; CDR2 reads SQIVND (reference sequence). CDR3 residues: CASRPLIPGQGITEAFF. CDR3 sequence (DNA): TGTGCCAGTAGACCCCTAATACCGGGACAGGGGATAACTGAAGCTTTCTTT.

The rearrangement joins TRBV7-2 to TRBJ2-2; TRBD1 agrees at 7 bases. Trimming cost V 5 bases and J 2 bases; bases outside gene matches: 5. Germline assignment: CDR1 SGHTA and CDR2 FQGNSA. This CDR3 is 15 amino acids long. CDR3 nucleotides: TGTGCCAGCAGCATCGACAGGGCAAACACCGGGGAGCTGTTTTTT. This sequence encodes CASSIDRANTGELFF.

This chain uses TRBV28 with TRBJ1-2; 8 bases fit TRBD1. Germline V gene sequence: CDR1 MDHEN, CDR2 SYDVKM. This CDR3 comprises 17 residues. Trimming removed 1 base from V and 8 bases from J; junction bases left unmatched: 15. The CDR3 reads CASSLSLHRTGMEGYTF. CDR3 nucleotide sequence: TGTGCCAGCAGTTTATCCCTACATCGGACAGGGATGGAGGGCTACACCTTC.

This clone appeared a single time. The chain uses TRBV5-6 and TRBJ2-1; a weak D match, TRBD2 (5 bases). V lost 5 bases and J lost 10, with 19 bases in between. This CDR3 comprises 14 residues. Germline CDR1 and CDR2: SGHDT and YYEEEE. Here the CDR3 DNA reads TGTGCCAGCAGTGTGAGCCTAGTTGGAGGCGAGCAGTTCTTC. Its protein product is CASSVSLVGGEQFF.

The CDR3 sequence is CASSSTSGGYEQYF. The CDR3 nucleotides read TGTGCCAGCAGCTCGACTAGCGGGGGCTACGAGCAGTACTTC. V gene TRBV13 combines with J gene TRBJ2-7, with TRBD2 matching over 12 bases. This CDR3 comprises 14 residues. Germline assignment: CDR1 PRHDT and CDR2 FYEKMQ (reference sequence). The J segment lost 3 bases and the V segment lost 4 bases, leaving 1 base of the junction unmatched.

This clone was seen once. This chain connects TRBV2 to TRBJ2-2; tentative D call: TRBD2 (5 bases). The V end lost 6 bases, the J end lost 6 bases, and 8 bases lay between the germline ends. In germline, CDR1 is SNHLY, CDR2 FYNNEI. The CDR3 has 12 residues. The CDR3 DNA is TGTGCCAGCAGGAGGGCCCCCGGGGAGCTGTTTTTT. It yields the protein CASRRAPGELFF.

About this clone itself: At one boundary the junction diverges from the germline segment, which might be a read error. The chain recombines TRBV7-7 with TRBJ2-7, with TRBD1 identical over 8 bases. Germline V gene lookup returns CDR1 SSHAT and CDR2 FNYEAQ (reference sequence). CDR3 length equals 14 residues. In DNA form, the CDR3 reads TGTGCTAGCAGCTTAGGTCAGGGGGCGCATGAGCAGTACTTC. This encodes CASSLGQGAHEQYF.

The chain is built from TRBV5-1 and TRBJ1-4, with 7 bases aligning to TRBD1. Germline CDR1 and CDR2: SGHRS and YFSETQ. This CDR3 spans 17 amino acids. The J segment lost 3 bases and the V segment lost 0 bases, leaving 8 bases of the junction unmatched. The DNA of the CDR3 is TGCGCCAGCAGCTTGGAGACAGGGATGAGGGCTAATGAAAAACTGTTTTTT. Translating gives CASSLETGMRANEKLFF. The full variable domain, in which reference TRBV5-1 and TRBJ1-4 provide the parts outside the CDR3, is KAGVTQTPRYLIKTRGQQVTLSCSPISGHRSVSWYQQTPGQGLQFLFEYFSETQRNKGNFPGRFSGRQFSNSRSEMNVSTLELGDSALYLCASSLETGMRANEKLFFGSGTQLSVL.

This clone is labeled medium-sized. The gene calls are TRBV29-1 and TRBJ2-2, with TRBD1 matching over 11 bases. Germline loops: CDR1 SQVTM, CDR2 ANQGSEA. The CDR3 runs 15 residues. The ends lost 8 bases at V and 0 bases at J; junction bases unmatched: 5. The CDR3: CSYMDRGPNTGELFF. For the CDR3, the DNA is TGCAGCTACATGGACAGGGGGCCGAACACCGGGGAGCTGTTTTTT.

This clone has a single count. This chain uses TRBV4-1 with TRBJ2-6; 8 nucleotides match TRBD1. This CDR3 comprises 17 residues. After removal of 3 bases from V and 0 bases from J, the junction contained 4 bases not matched to a gene. CDR1 is MGHRA, CDR2 YSYEKL, per germline. This CDR3 is CASSQETGDSGANVLTF. In nucleotides, the CDR3 is TGCGCCAGCAGCCAGGAGACAGGGGACTCTGGGGCCAACGTCCTGACTTTC.

The chain carries TRBV25-1 and TRBJ1-2, with D possibly matching TRBD1 (5 bases). The CDR3 is 13 residues long. The V end was cut by 5 bases, the J end by 6 bases, with 13 bases between. CDR1 is MGHDK and CDR2 is SYGVNS in the germline V gene. The CDR3 sequence is CASSRQGRHGYTF. The CDR3 nucleotides are TGTGCCAGCAGTCGCCAGGGCCGCCATGGCTACACCTTC.